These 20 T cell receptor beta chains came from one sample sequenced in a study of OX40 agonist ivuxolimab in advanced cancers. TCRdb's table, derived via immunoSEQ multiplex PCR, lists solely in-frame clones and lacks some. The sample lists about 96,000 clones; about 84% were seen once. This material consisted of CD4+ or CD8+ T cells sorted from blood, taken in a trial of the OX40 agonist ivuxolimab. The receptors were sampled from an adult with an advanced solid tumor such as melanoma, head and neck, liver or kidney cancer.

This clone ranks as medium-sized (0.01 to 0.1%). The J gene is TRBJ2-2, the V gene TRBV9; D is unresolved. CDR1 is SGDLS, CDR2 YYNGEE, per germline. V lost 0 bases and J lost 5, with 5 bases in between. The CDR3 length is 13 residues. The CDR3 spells CASSVGGTGELFF. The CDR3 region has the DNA TGTGCCAGCAGCGTAGGAGGAACCGGGGAGCTGTTTTTT.

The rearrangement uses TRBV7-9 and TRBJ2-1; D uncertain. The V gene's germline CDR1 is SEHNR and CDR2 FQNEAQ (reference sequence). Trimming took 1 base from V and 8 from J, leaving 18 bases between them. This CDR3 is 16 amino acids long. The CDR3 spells CASSLEVTGPWDEQFF. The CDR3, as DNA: TGTGCCAGCAGCTTAGAAGTTACCGGGCCCTGGGATGAGCAGTTCTTC.

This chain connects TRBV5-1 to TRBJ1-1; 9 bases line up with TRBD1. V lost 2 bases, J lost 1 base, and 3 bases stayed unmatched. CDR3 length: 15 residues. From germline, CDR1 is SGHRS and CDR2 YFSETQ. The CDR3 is CASSLRQGGNTEAFF. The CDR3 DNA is TGCGCCAGCAGCTTACGACAGGGGGGGAACACTGAAGCTTTCTTT.

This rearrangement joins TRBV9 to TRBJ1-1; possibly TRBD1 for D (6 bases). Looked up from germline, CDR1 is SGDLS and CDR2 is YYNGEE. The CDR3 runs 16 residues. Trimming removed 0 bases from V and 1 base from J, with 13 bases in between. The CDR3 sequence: CASSVGGGQSNTEAFF. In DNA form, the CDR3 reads TGTGCCAGCAGCGTAGGAGGCGGACAGTCGAACACTGAAGCTTTCTTT.

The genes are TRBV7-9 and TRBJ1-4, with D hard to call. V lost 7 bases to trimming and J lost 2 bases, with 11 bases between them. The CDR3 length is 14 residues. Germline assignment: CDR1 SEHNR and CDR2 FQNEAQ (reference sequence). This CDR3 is CASKEGATNEKLFF. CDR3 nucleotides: TGTGCCAGCAAGGAAGGAGCGACTAATGAAAAACTGTTTTTT.

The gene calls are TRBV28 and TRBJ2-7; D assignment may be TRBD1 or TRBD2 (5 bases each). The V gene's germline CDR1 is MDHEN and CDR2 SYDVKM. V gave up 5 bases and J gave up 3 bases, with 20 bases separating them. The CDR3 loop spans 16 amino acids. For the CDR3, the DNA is TGTGCCAGCAGTCTCCCTTCGGGGCCAGCCATCTACGAGCAGTACTTC. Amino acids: CASSLPSGPAIYEQYF.

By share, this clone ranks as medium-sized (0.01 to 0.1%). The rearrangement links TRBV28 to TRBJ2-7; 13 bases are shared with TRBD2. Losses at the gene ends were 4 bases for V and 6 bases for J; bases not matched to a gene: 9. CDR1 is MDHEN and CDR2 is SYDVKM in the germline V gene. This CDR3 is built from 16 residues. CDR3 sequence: CASSSPRTSGSLEQYF. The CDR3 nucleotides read TGTGCCAGCAGTTCGCCTAGGACTAGCGGGAGCCTCGAGCAGTACTTC.

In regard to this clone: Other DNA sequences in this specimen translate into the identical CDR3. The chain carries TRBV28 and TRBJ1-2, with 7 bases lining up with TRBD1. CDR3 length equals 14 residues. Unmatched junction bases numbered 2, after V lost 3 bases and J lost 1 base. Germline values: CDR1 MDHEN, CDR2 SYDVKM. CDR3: CASSLGTVNYGYTF. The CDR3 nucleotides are TGTGCCAGCAGTTTGGGGACAGTTAACTATGGCTACACCTTC.

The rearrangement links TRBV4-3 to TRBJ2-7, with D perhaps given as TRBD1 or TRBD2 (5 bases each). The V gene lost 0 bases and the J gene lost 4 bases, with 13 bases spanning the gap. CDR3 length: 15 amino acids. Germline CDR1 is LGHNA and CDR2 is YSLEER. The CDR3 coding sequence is TGCGCCAGCAGCCAAGACAGGGACCCCGGGTACGAGCAGTACTTC. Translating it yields CASSQDRDPGYEQYF.

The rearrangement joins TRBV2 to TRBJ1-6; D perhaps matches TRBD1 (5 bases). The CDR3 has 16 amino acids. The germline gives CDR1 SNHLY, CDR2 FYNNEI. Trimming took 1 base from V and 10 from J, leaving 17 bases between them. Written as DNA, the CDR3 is TGTGCCAGCAGTGAAGTTAGGATTGGGGGGAACTCACCCCTCCACTTT. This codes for CASSEVRIGGNSPLHF.

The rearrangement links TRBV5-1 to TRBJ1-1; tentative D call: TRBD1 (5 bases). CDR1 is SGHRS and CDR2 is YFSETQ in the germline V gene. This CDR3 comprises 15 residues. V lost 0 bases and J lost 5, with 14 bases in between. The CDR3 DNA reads TGCGCCAGCAGCTTGGCCAGGGCAAAAGGGACTGAAGCTTTCTTT. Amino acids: CASSLARAKGTEAFF.

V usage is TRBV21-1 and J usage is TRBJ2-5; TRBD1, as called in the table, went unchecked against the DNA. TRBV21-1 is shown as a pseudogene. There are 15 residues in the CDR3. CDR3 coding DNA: TGTGCCAGCAGCAAAGTTTCGGCCAGGCTAGAGACCCAGTACTTC. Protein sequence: CASSKVSARLETQYF.

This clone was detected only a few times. Written as DNA, the CDR3 is TGCGCCAGCAGCCAAGAAAGAGGACGGCCTAATGAAAAACTGTTTTTT. It codes for CASSQERGRPNEKLFF. The rearrangement links TRBV4-3 to TRBJ1-4; D remains ambiguous. CDR1 is LGHNA, CDR2 YSLEER, per germline. Trimming shortened V by 0 bases and J by 3 bases, and 11 bases separated the two germline ends. The CDR3 sequence is 16 residues long.

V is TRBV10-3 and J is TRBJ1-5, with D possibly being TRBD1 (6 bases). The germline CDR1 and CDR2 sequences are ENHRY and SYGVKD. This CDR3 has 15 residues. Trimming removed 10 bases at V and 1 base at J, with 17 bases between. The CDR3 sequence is CASQPGGQSNQPQHF. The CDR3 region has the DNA TGTGCCAGCCAACCTGGGGGGCAGAGCAATCAGCCCCAGCATTTT.

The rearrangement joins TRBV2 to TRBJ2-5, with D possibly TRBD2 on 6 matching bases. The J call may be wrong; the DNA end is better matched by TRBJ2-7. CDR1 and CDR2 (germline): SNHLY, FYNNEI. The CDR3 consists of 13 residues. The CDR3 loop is CASCRDSLYEQYF. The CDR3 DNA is TGTGCCAGCTGTCGGGACTCACTTTACGAGCAGTACTTC.

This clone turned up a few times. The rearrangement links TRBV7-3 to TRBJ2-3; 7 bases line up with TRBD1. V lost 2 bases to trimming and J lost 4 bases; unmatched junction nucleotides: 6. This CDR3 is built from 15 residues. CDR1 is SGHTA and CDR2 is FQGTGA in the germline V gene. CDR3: CASSLGRGFADTQYF. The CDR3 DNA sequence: TGTGCCAGCAGCTTAGGCAGGGGGTTCGCAGATACGCAGTATTTT.

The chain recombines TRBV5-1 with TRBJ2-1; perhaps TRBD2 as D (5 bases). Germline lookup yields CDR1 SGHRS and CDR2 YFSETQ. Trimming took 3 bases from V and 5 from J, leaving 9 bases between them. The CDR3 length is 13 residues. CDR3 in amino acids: CASSWESHNEQFF. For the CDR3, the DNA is TGCGCCAGCAGCTGGGAGTCTCACAATGAGCAGTTCTTC.

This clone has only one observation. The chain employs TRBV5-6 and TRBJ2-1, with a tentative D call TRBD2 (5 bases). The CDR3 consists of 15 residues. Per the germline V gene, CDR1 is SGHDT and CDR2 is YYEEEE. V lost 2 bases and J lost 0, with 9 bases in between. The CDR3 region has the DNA TGTGCCAGCAGCTTCAGCGGAGGCTCCTACAATGAGCAGTTCTTC. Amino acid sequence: CASSFSGGSYNEQFF.

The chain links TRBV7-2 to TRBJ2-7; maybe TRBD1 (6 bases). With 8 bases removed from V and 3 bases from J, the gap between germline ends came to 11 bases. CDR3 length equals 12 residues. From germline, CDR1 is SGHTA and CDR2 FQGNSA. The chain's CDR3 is CASGGIDYEQYF. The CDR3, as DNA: TGTGCCAGCGGGGGCATTGACTACGAGCAGTACTTC.

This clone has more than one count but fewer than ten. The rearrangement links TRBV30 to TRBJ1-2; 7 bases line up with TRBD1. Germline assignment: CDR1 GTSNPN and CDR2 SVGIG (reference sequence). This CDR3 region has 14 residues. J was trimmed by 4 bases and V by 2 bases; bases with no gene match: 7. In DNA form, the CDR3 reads TGTGCCTGGAGTCAAGACAGGGCCGTCTATGGCTACACCTTC. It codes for CAWSQDRAVYGYTF.